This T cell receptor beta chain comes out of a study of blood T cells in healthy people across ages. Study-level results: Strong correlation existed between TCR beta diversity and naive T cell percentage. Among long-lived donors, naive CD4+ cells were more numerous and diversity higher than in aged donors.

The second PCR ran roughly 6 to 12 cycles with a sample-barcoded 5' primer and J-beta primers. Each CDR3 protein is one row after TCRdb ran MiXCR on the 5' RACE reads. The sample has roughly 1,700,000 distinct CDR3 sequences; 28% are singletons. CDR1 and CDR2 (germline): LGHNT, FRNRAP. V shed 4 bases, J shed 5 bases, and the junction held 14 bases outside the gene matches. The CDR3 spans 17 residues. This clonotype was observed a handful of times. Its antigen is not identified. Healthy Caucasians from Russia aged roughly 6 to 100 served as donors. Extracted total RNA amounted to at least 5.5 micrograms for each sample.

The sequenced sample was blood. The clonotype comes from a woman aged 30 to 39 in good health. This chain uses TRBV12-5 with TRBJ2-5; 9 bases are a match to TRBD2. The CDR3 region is CASGSPLGSGSRETQYF. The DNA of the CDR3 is TGTGCTAGTGGTTCCCCCCTTGGTAGCGGGAGCCGGGAGACCCAGTACTTC.